This passage covers 23 T cell receptor beta chains from one sample sequenced in a study of blood T cells in healthy people across ages. Then a second PCR, running about 6 to 12 cycles, was carried out with a sample-barcoded 5' primer and a J-beta primer mix. TCRdb used MiXCR to reprocess the 5' RACE reads, holding one entry per CDR3 protein. Found here are about 930,000 distinct CDR3 sequences, 25% to 35% of them singletons; the top ten hold 9.5% to 13%. This same sample was also part of a study on T cells of mothers and their children.

The specimen sequenced was blood. These receptors all stem from a woman aged 40 to 50 in good health.

The genes are TRBV28 and TRBJ2-7; 8 nucleotides align to TRBD2. Germline CDR1 reads MDHEN; CDR2 reads SYDVKM. The CDR3 is 15 residues long. J gave up 5 bases and V 4 bases, and 10 bases lay outside the gene matches. The DNA of the CDR3 is TGTGCCAGCAGTTCCCCGGGTAGCGGGGATGACGAGCAGTACTTC. Translating gives CASSSPGSGDDEQYF.

This clonotype was counted a few times. The V gene is TRBV5-1, the J gene TRBJ1-1, with D hard to call. CDR3 length: 15 residues. Looked up from germline, CDR1 is SGHRS and CDR2 is YFSETQ. V was shortened by 0 bases and J by 1 base, with 10 bases between the two germline ends. CDR3 loop: CASSLGRTENTEAFF. In DNA form, the CDR3 reads TGCGCCAGCAGCTTGGGAAGGACGGAGAACACTGAAGCTTTCTTT.

Note on this clonotype: A much larger clone differs from this one at a single base, so this may be a read error. The chain links TRBV6-4 to TRBJ2-1, with 11 positions matching TRBD2. The CDR3 is 13 amino acids. Looked up from germline, CDR1 is MRHNA and CDR2 is SNTAGT. In DNA form, the CDR3 reads TGTGCCAGGGGACTAGCGGAATACAATGAGCGGTTCTTC. Translating gives CARGLAEYNERFF.

The CDR3 nucleotides are TGTGCCAGCAGCGTCAATAATAACAGGGGCCTTGGCTACACCTTC. Translating gives CASSVNNNRGLGYTF. The chain recombines TRBV7-2 with TRBJ1-2; 7 nucleotides agree with TRBD1. The CDR3 length is 15 residues. Germline CDR1 is SGHTA and CDR2 is FQGNSA. With V trimmed by 5 bases and J by 7 bases, 13 bases remained unmatched.

This clonotype was counted at least ten times. The chain has TRBV6-5 and TRBJ2-7, with 8 bases fitting TRBD1. Trimming took 5 bases from V and 0 from J; bases not matched to a gene: 6. Germline V gene sequence: CDR1 MNHEY, CDR2 SVGAGI. CDR3 size: 15 residues. The CDR3 loop is CASSTDRALSYEQYF. CDR3 bases: TGTGCCAGCAGTACGGACAGGGCTCTCTCCTACGAGCAGTACTTC.

Many counts were recorded for this clonotype. The V call is TRBV2, the J call TRBJ2-6, with D possibly being TRBD1 (6 bases). Trimming shortened V by 5 bases and J by 11 bases, and 13 bases separated the two germline ends. Per the germline V gene, CDR1 is SNHLY and CDR2 is FYNNEI. This CDR3 contains 13 residues. The CDR3 DNA sequence: TGTGCCAGCAGTCGACAGGTTTGGGACGTCCTGACTTTC. Translating gives CASSRQVWDVLTF.

The table lists this clonotype with a few counts. This sequence joins TRBV14 and TRBJ1-6, with D maybe TRBD1 (5 bases). From germline, CDR1 is SGHDN and CDR2 FVKESK. The CDR3 runs to 17 residues. V lost 1 base and J lost 10, with 20 bases in between. This CDR3 reads CASSQVLTGTLPSPLHF. The DNA of the CDR3 is TGTGCCAGCAGCCAAGTGCTTACCGGGACCCTCCCGTCACCCCTCCACTTT.

Details on this clonotype: This may be a read error, as it is one base from a much larger clone. This chain uses TRBV12-3 or TRBV12-4 with TRBJ1-2; no firm D call. The CDR3 length is 11 residues. CDR3 sequence reads: CASRLDYDYTF. The CDR3 region has the DNA TGTGCCAGCAGGTTGGATTATGACTACACCTTC.

This clonotype occurred a few times. The chain couples TRBV18 to TRBJ1-1, with D possibly being TRBD1 (5 bases). The CDR3 runs to 15 residues. V was clipped by 3 bases and J by 2 bases, with 13 bases between them. Germline V gene lookup returns CDR1 KGHSH and CDR2 LQKENI. Here the CDR3 DNA reads TGTGCCAGCTCACCCACCGAGGGGCGTAACACTGAAGCTTTCTTT. Translating it yields CASSPTEGRNTEAFF.

This clonotype was seen more than once but under ten times. The V gene is TRBV7-8, the J gene TRBJ1-1; tentatively, D is TRBD1 (5 bases). V dropped 10 bases and J dropped 6 bases, with 15 bases sitting between them. The CDR3 spans 12 residues. Germline V gene lookup returns CDR1 SGHVS and CDR2 FQNEAQ. CDR3 protein: CAISAGRSEAFF. The CDR3 nucleotides are TGTGCCATCAGTGCGGGGCGTTCTGAAGCTTTCTTT.

This clonotype was observed a handful of times. This chain uses TRBV29-1 with TRBJ1-3; no clear D gene. The V gene lost 2 bases and the J gene lost 0 bases, with 17 bases spanning the gap. Germline V CDR1 and CDR2: SQVTM, ANQGSEA. The CDR3 totals 17 residues. The CDR3 nucleotides are TGCAGCGTTGAATCCCCCCCCGGGAGGAGCTCTGGAAACACCATATATTTT. This translates into CSVESPPGRSSGNTIYF.

Only a few counts were recorded for this clonotype. This may be a read error, as it is one base from a much larger clone. The gene calls are TRBV29-1 and TRBJ2-1, with a possible D match to TRBD2 (5 bases). V was pared by 0 bases and J by 10 bases, with 13 bases between. The V gene's germline CDR1 is SQVTM and CDR2 ANQGSEA. CDR3 size: 13 residues. The CDR3 loop is CSVEDRRSYEQFF. The DNA for the CDR3 is TGCAGCGTTGAAGACCGGAGGTCATACGAGCAGTTCTTC.

The genes are TRBV7-9 and TRBJ2-7, with 8 positions matching TRBD2. The germline V gene encodes CDR1 SEHNR and CDR2 FQNEAQ (reference sequence). J lost 3 bases, V lost 5 bases, and 15 bases had no gene match. The CDR3 consists of 17 residues. The CDR3 protein is CASSPPPGSAGDYEQYF. CDR3 sequence (DNA): TGTGCCAGCAGCCCCCCCCCAGGATCAGCGGGGGACTACGAGCAGTACTTC.

The rearrangement joins TRBV12-3 or TRBV12-4 to TRBJ1-1, with D hard to call. The V gene lost 3 bases and the J gene lost 5 bases, with 16 bases spanning the gap. This CDR3 spans 15 amino acids. CDR3 nucleotide sequence: TGTGCCAGCAGTTTTGGCCACGGATATTTTACTGAAGCTTTCTTT. This gives the protein CASSFGHGYFTEAFF.

This clonotype came up a few times. The chain couples TRBV20-1 to TRBJ1-1; no definite D call. Trimming shortened V by 5 bases and J by 1 base, and 14 bases separated the two germline ends. The CDR3 contains 14 residues. Germline values: CDR1 DFQATT, CDR2 SNEGSKA (reference sequence). CDR3 amino acids: CSAAKGSENTEAFF. In nucleotides, the CDR3 is TGCAGTGCTGCTAAAGGGTCGGAGAACACTGAAGCTTTCTTT.

This clonotype has just a few counts. This chain uses TRBV6-6 with TRBJ2-5; 7 nucleotides agree with TRBD1. The V gene end was trimmed by 8 bases and the J gene end by 0 bases; junction bases not matched to a gene: 6. Looked up from germline, CDR1 is MNHNY and CDR2 is SVGAGI (reference sequence). The CDR3 contains 14 residues. CDR3 residues: CASRRGGYQETQYF. The CDR3 bases are TGTGCCAGCCGGCGAGGGGGCTACCAAGAGACCCAGTACTTC.

The genes are TRBV3-1 and TRBJ2-2; D is possibly TRBD1 (6 bases). The germline V and J ends were trimmed by 1 base and 7 bases, with 10 bases remaining between them. Germline CDR1 reads LGHDT; CDR2 reads YNNKEL (reference sequence). CDR3 length equals 14 residues. The DNA for the CDR3 is TGTGCCAGCAGCCAAGGAGGGGGTATCGGGGAGCTGTTTTTT. It translates to CASSQGGGIGELFF. Drawing the rest from reference TRBV3-1 and TRBJ2-2, the complete variable domain is DTAVSQTPKYLVTQMGNDKSIKCEQNLGHDTMYWYKQDSKKFLKIMFSYNNKELIINETVPNRFSPKSPDKAHLNLHINSLELGDSAVYFCASSQGGGIGELFFGEGSRLTVL.

The chain uses TRBV6-6 and TRBJ1-5; no firm D call. With 5 bases removed from V and 0 bases from J, the gap between germline ends came to 8 bases. Germline V gene lookup returns CDR1 MNHNY and CDR2 SVGAGI (reference sequence). CDR3 length equals 14 residues. The DNA for the CDR3 is TGTGCCAGCAGTAATTTTTATAGCAATCAGCCCCAGCATTTT. It is translated as CASSNFYSNQPQHF.

This clonotype was seen a handful of times. The J gene is TRBJ2-7, the V gene TRBV28; 10 bases are a match to TRBD1. V was clipped by 3 bases and J by 6 bases; unmatched bases: 8. The CDR3 has 15 amino acids. CDR1 and CDR2 (germline): MDHEN, SYDVKM. The CDR3 here is CASSLQRDRGSEQYF. Here the CDR3 DNA reads TGTGCCAGCAGTTTGCAAAGGGACAGGGGATCCGAGCAGTACTTC.

The chain combines TRBV10-2 with TRBJ1-4; the D is unclear. Trimming took off 1 base at V and 2 bases at J, with 8 bases between the two ends. This CDR3 comprises 15 residues. The germline V gene encodes CDR1 WSHSY and CDR2 SAAADI. The CDR3 is CASSEWRWTNEKLFF. DNA for the CDR3: TGCGCCAGCAGTGAGTGGAGGTGGACTAATGAAAAACTGTTTTTT.

This clonotype was seen only once. The chain links TRBV6-1 to TRBJ2-5; D might be TRBD1 (6 bases). The better agreement between TRBJ2-7 and the DNA end casts doubt on the J call. Germline CDR1 MNHNS, CDR2 SASEGT. This CDR3 region has 12 residues. CDR3 sequence reads: CASSGTGFEQYF. For the CDR3, the DNA is TGTGCCAGCAGTGGAACAGGGTTCGAGCAGTACTTC.

Regarding this clonotype: A read error may be the cause here, since a much bigger clone is one base away. The chain links TRBV7-2 to TRBJ2-3; no clear D gene. This CDR3 has 12 residues. Per germline, CDR1 SGHTA and CDR2 FQGNSA. CDR3 bases: TGTGCCGGCAGCTGGAGCACAGATACGCAGTATTTT. This translates into CAGSWSTDTQYF.

This clonotype was seen only a few times. A read error may explain this, as a much larger clone is one base away. V gene TRBV10-2 combines with J gene TRBJ1-2; a possible D gene is TRBD1 (6 bases). This CDR3 is 13 amino acids long. The germline V and J ends were trimmed by 6 bases and 4 bases, with 12 bases remaining between them. In germline, CDR1 is WSHSY, CDR2 SAAADI. CDR3 sequence reads: CASREGQPYGYTF. For the CDR3, the DNA is TGCGCCAGCAGGGAGGGACAACCCTATGGCTACACCTTC.